This T cell receptor (beta chain) appears in the sequencing data of a study of blood T cell repertoires in COVID-19. Study information: T cells, B-cell-depleted T cells, or PBMCs supplied cDNA or gDNA.

From germline, CDR1 is LGHDT and CDR2 YNNKEL (reference sequence). The CDR3 has 15 amino acids. J was trimmed by 5 bases and V by 2 bases; bases with no gene match: 6. The method was immunoSEQ multiplex PCR; TCRdb's version includes in-frame clones alone and lacks a portion of them. This sample has about 250,000 clones, with over 80% found just once. The rearrangement joins TRBV3-1 (or the pseudogene TRBV3-2) to TRBJ2-5; 9 bases line up with TRBD1. This sequence originates from a human donor in a cohort sampled during active COVID-19. Material for sequencing was peripheral blood. CDR3 sequence (DNA): TGTGCCAGCAGCCAAACAGGGGGCAGGGACGAGACCCAGTACTTC. Its protein product is CASSQTGGRDETQYF.